Presented here are 18 T cell receptor beta chains from one specimen sequenced in a study of OX40 agonist ivuxolimab in advanced cancers. This table comes from immunoSEQ multiplex PCR, and its TCRdb copy is limited to in-frame clones, with some not included. The sample yields around 66,000 clones, 85% seen once. The sample in question was CD4+ or CD8+ T cells sorted from blood, obtained in a trial of the OX40 agonist ivuxolimab. These receptors were collected from an adult with an advanced solid tumor such as melanoma, head and neck, liver or kidney cancer.

The genes are TRBV2 and TRBJ2-1; 10 nucleotides align to TRBD2. This CDR3 spans 16 amino acids. Germline CDR1 and CDR2: SNHLY and FYNNEI. The trim removed 4 bases at V and 2 bases at J, leaving 5 bases unmatched. The CDR3 DNA reads as TGTGCCAGCAGTGGGGGACTAGCGCTTGCCTACAATGAGCAGTTCTTC. Its protein product is CASSGGLALAYNEQFF.

This sequence joins TRBV2 and TRBJ2-3; 9 positions agree with TRBD1. Looked up from germline, CDR1 is SNHLY and CDR2 is FYNNEI. Trimming took 1 base from V and 2 from J; bases not matched to a gene: 1. There are 15 residues in the CDR3. The CDR3 spells CASSEDRGHTDTQYF. The CDR3 DNA follows: TGTGCCAGCAGTGAAGACAGGGGGCACACAGATACGCAGTATTTT.

The J gene is TRBJ1-5, the V gene TRBV6-5; the D gene is possibly TRBD1 (5 bases). Per the germline V gene, CDR1 is MNHEY and CDR2 is SVGAGI. The V and J ends lost 7 bases and 3 bases respectively, with 10 bases between them. The CDR3 is 13 residues long. The CDR3 nucleotides are TGTGCCAGCACCCAGGGAAACAATCAGCCCCAGCATTTT. Its protein product is CASTQGNNQPQHF.

The CDR3 nucleotides are TGTGCCAGCAGCGTAGATCTCGGGACTAGGATTTTAGATACGCAGTATTTT. It yields the protein CASSVDLGTRILDTQYF. V usage is TRBV9 and J usage is TRBJ2-3; 8 bases align to TRBD2. Germline CDR1 reads SGDLS; CDR2 reads YYNGEE. The CDR3 is 17 residues long. With 0 bases clipped from V and 5 bases from J, the junction kept 11 bases outside the gene matches.

The V call is TRBV5-4, the J call TRBJ2-1, with TRBD2 identical over 13 bases. The CDR3 length is 17 residues. Germline V gives CDR1 SGHNT, CDR2 YYREEE (reference sequence). Trimming removed 2 bases from V and 6 bases from J; junction bases left unmatched: 8. CDR3 loop: CASSLGTSGRAINEQFF. CDR3 nucleotides: TGTGCCAGCAGCTTAGGTACTAGCGGGAGGGCAATCAATGAGCAGTTCTTC.

The V call is TRBV5-1, the J call TRBJ1-1; possible D gene TRBD1, 5 bases. V dropped 0 bases and J dropped 0 bases, with 9 bases sitting between them. CDR1 and CDR2 from the germline V gene are SGHRS and YFSETQ. This CDR3 spans 15 amino acids. The CDR3 coding sequence is TGCGCCAGCAGCTTGGGGGCAGGGATGAACACTGAAGCTTTCTTT. It is translated as CASSLGAGMNTEAFF.

The chain combines TRBV11-2 with TRBJ2-7; no firm D call. In germline, CDR1 is SGHAT, CDR2 FQNNGV. V lost 2 bases, J lost 5 bases, and 4 bases lay in between. The CDR3 has 11 residues. The CDR3 region is CASSLYHEQYF. In nucleotides, the CDR3 is TGTGCCAGCAGCTTATACCACGAGCAGTACTTC.

In DNA, the CDR3 is TGTGCCAGCAGTCTACAGGGGGCGAGGACTGTAAAACTGTTTTTT. Residues: CASSLQGARTVKLFF. This chain joins TRBV6-5 and TRBJ1-4; the match to TRBD1 covers 9 bases. The CDR3 covers 15 residues. V lost 5 bases and J lost 10; bases outside the gene matches: 11. In germline, CDR1 is MNHEY, CDR2 SVGAGI.

The genes are TRBV10-3 and TRBJ1-1, with D perhaps TRBD1 (6 bases). CDR1 and CDR2 (germline): ENHRY, SYGVKD. The CDR3 spans 12 residues. The V gene lost 5 bases and the J gene lost 11 bases, with 15 bases spanning the gap. The CDR3 here is CAISPGTSDAFF. In nucleotides, the CDR3 is TGTGCCATCAGTCCTGGGACATCGGACGCTTTCTTT.

The rearrangement joins TRBV6-5 to TRBJ1-6; D is ambiguous. Trimming cost V 2 bases and J 0 bases, with 8 bases left between them. The CDR3 has 16 residues. CDR1 and CDR2 from the germline V gene are MNHEY and SVGAGI. In DNA, the CDR3 is TGTGCCAGCAGTTACCGTGGGAGCTCCTATAATTCACCCCTCCACTTT. This translates into CASSYRGSSYNSPLHF.

This rearrangement joins TRBV6-6 to TRBJ1-5; D remains ambiguous. Trimming took off 7 bases at V and 7 bases at J, with 20 bases between the two ends. Per germline, CDR1 MNHNY and CDR2 SVGAGI (reference sequence). This CDR3 is built from 15 residues. CDR3 nucleotides: TGTGCCAGCACCACAAGAGGAAGGGAGGGACAGCCCCAGCATTTT. Translating it yields CASTTRGREGQPQHF.

J is TRBJ2-7 and V is TRBV5-1; 12 bases line up with TRBD1. The CDR3 is 16 residues long. V dropped 2 bases and J dropped 6; count of bases not matched to a gene: 9. Germline CDR1 SGHRS, CDR2 YFSETQ. The CDR3 bases are TGCGCCAGCAGCTTCTACGCCGGGACAGGGGGCGGCGAGCAGTACTTC. This sequence encodes CASSFYAGTGGGEQYF.

The chain links TRBV19 to TRBJ2-2; TRBD1 matches 8 bases. In germline, CDR1 is LNHDA, CDR2 SQIVND (reference sequence). V shed 7 bases and J 5 bases; nucleotides not matched to a gene: 3. The CDR3 runs 13 residues. The CDR3 coding sequence is TGTGCCAGTAATACAGGGGGGACCGGGGAGCTGTTTTTT. It translates to CASNTGGTGELFF.

This clone was detected once. The V and J genes are TRBV6-1 and TRBJ1-1; no reliable D call. The length of the CDR3 is 13 residues. Per germline, CDR1 MNHNS and CDR2 SASEGT. The V end was cut by 6 bases, the J end by 5 bases, with 13 bases between. The CDR3 bases are TGTGCCAGCAGCCAAGGGAGGGTAACTGAAGCTTTCTTT. This sequence encodes CASSQGRVTEAFF.

This clone has only a few counts. J is TRBJ2-7 and V is TRBV18; no firm D call. The germline V gene encodes CDR1 KGHSH and CDR2 LQKENI. CDR3 size: 12 residues. Trimming stripped 2 bases from V and 2 bases from J, with 4 bases between. The CDR3 bases are TGTGCCAGCTCACCAACGGCCTACGAGCAGTACTTC. Its translation: CASSPTAYEQYF. Looking up the rest from reference TRBV18 and TRBJ2-7 gives the full variable domain: NAGVMQNPRHLVRRRGQEARLRCSPMKGHSHVYWYRQLPEEGLKFMVYLQKENIIDESGMPKERFSAEFPKEGPSILRIQQVVRGDSAAYFCASSPTAYEQYFGPGTRLTVT.

A word on this clone: A junction boundary mismatches the germline segment, possibly from a read error. The V call is TRBV30, the J call TRBJ2-7; 8 nucleotides align to TRBD2. This CDR3 spans 12 amino acids. Germline V gene sequence: CDR1 GTSNPN, CDR2 SVGIG (reference sequence). CDR3 protein: CAWSDKGGTRGF. Here the CDR3 DNA reads TGTGCCTGGAGTGATAAAGGCGGGACTAGGGGCTTC.

This sequence joins TRBV5-1 and TRBJ1-1, with D uncertain. The CDR3 is 16 residues long. Trimming pared 5 bases from V and 1 base from J, leaving 18 bases between. Per germline, CDR1 SGHRS and CDR2 YFSETQ. CDR3 in DNA: TGCGCCAGCAGAAGTGGGAACGATATAGGGAACACTGAAGCTTTCTTT. It translates to CASRSGNDIGNTEAFF.

The J gene is TRBJ1-1, the V gene TRBV6-1; 8 positions agree with TRBD1. The germline V gene has CDR1 MNHNS and CDR2 SASEGT. V dropped 7 bases and J dropped 4; count of bases not matched to a gene: 8. This CDR3 region has 14 residues. CDR3 sequence: CASTPIQGGTEAFF. The CDR3 DNA is TGTGCCAGCACCCCAATACAGGGGGGCACTGAAGCTTTCTTT.